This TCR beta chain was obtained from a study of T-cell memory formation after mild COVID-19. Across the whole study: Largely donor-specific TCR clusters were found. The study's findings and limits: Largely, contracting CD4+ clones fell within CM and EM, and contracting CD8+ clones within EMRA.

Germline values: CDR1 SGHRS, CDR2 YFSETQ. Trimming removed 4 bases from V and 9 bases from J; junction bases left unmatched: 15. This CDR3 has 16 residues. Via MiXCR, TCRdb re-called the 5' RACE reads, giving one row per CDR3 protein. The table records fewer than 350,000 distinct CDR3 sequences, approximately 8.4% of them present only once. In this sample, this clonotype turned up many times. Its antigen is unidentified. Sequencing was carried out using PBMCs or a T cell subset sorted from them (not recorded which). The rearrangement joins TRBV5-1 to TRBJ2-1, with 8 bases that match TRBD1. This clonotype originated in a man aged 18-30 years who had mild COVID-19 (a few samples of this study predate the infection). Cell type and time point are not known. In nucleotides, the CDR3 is TGCGCCAGCAGCGGATTCGGACAGGGCCGTCCGGGTGAGCAGTTCTTC. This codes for CASSGFGQGRPGEQFF.